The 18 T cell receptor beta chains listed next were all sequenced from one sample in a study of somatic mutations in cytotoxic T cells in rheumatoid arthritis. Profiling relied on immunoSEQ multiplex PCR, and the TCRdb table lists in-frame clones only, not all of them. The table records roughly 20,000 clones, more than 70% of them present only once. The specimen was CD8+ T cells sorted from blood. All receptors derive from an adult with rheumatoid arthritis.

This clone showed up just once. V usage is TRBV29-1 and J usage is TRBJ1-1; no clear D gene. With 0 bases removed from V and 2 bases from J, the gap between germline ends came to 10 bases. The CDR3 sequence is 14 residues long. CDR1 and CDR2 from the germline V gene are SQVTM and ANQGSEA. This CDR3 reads CSVEDFVENTEAFF. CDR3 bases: TGCAGCGTTGAAGATTTTGTGGAAAACACTGAAGCTTTCTTT.

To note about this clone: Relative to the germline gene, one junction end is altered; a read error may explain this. This CDR3 reads CATTRQRGQPQHF. The CDR3 DNA is TGTGCCACCACCAGACAAAGGGGGCAGCCCCAGCATTTT. V usage is TRBV15 and J usage is TRBJ1-5, with a weak D call TRBD1 (6 bases). The CDR3 length is 13 residues. Germline CDR1 reads LNHNV; CDR2 reads YYDKDF (reference sequence).

CDR3 bases: TGTGCCAGCAGTAAGGAGGGGGAATCCGGTAATGAAAAACTGTTTTTT. It yields the protein CASSKEGESGNEKLFF. The chain links TRBV9 to TRBJ1-4, with a possible D match to TRBD1 (6 bases). The germline gives CDR1 SGDLS, CDR2 YYNGEE. The V end lost 5 bases, the J end lost 4 bases, and 18 bases lay between the germline ends. The CDR3 length is 16 residues.

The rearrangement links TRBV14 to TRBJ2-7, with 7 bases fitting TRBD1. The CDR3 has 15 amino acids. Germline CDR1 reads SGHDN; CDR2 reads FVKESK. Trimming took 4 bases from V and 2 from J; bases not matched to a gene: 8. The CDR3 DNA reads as TGTGCCAGCAGCCCCCGGAACAGGGGAGCCTACGAGCAGTACTTC. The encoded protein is CASSPRNRGAYEQYF.

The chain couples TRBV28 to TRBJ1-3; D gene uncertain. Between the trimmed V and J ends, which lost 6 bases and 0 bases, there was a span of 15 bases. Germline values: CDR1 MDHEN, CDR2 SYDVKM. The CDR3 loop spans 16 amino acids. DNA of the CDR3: TGTGCCAGCAGCCCCCCACATGTGATCTCTGGAAACACCATATATTTT. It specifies CASSPPHVISGNTIYF.

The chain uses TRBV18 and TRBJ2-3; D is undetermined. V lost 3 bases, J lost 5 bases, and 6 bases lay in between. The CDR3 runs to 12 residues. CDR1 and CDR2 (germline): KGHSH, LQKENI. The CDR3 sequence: CASSPNQDTQYF. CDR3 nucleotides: TGTGCCAGCTCACCGAATCAAGATACGCAGTATTTT. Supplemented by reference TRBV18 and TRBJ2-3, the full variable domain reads NAGVMQNPRHLVRRRGQEARLRCSPMKGHSHVYWYRQLPEEGLKFMVYLQKENIIDESGMPKERFSAEFPKEGPSILRIQQVVRGDSAAYFCASSPNQDTQYFGPGTRLTVL.

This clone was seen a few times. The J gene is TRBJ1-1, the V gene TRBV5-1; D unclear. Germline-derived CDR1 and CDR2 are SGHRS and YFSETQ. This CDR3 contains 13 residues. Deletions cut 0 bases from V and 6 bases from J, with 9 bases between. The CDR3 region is CASSLDSGAEAFF. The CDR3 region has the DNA TGCGCCAGCAGCTTGGATTCCGGGGCTGAAGCTTTCTTT.

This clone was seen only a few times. The CDR3 sequence: CASTGTVLQPQHF. The CDR3 nucleotides read TGTGCCAGCACCGGGACAGTTCTCCAGCCCCAGCATTTT. The V gene is TRBV19, the J gene TRBJ1-5, with TRBD1 matching over 7 bases. CDR1 and CDR2 from the germline V gene are LNHDA and SQIVND (reference sequence). The V gene end was trimmed by 9 bases and the J gene end by 7 bases; junction bases not matched to a gene: 9. CDR3 length: 13 amino acids.

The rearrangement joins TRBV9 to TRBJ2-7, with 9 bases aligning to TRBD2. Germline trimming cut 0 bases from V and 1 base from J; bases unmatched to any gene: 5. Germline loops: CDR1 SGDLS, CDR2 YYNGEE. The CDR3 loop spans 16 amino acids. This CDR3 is CASSVGAGGLSYEQYF. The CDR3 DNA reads TGTGCCAGCAGCGTAGGAGCGGGGGGACTATCCTACGAGCAGTACTTC. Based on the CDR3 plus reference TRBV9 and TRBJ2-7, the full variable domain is DSGVTQTPKHLITATGQRVTLRCSPRSGDLSVYWYQQSLDQGLQFLIQYYNGEERAKGNILERFSAQQFPDLHSELNLSSLELGDSALYFCASSVGAGGLSYEQYFGPGTRLTVT.

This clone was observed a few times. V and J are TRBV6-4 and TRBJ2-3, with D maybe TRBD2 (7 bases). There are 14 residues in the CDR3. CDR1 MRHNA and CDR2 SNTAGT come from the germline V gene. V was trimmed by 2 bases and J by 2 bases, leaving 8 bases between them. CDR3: CASSDGGATDTQYF. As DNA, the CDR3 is TGTGCCAGCAGTGACGGGGGGGCCACAGATACGCAGTATTTT.

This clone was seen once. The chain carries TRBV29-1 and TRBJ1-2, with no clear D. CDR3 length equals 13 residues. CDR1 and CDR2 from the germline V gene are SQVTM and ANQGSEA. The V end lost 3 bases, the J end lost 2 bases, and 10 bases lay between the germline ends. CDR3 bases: TGCAGCGTTGATCAAGCAGCGAACTATGGCTACACCTTC. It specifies CSVDQAANYGYTF. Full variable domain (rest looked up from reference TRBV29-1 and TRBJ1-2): SAVISQKPSRDICQRGTSLTIQCQVDSQVTMMFWYRQQPGQSLTLIATANQGSEATYESGFVIDKFPISRPNLTFSTLTVSNMSPEDSSIYLCSVDQAANYGYTFGSGTRLTVV.

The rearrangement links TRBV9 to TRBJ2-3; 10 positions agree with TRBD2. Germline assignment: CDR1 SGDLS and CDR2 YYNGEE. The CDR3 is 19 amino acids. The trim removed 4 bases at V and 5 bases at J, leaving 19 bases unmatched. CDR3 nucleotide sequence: TGTGCCAGCAGCTATAACCGGGGAGAGGATAGCGGGGGGTTAGATACGCAGTATTTT. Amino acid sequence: CASSYNRGEDSGGLDTQYF.

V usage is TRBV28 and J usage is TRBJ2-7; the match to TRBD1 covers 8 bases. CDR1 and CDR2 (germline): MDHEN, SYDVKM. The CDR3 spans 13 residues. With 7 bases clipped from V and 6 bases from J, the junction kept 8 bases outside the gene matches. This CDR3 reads CASTLDRVTEQYF. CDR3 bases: TGTGCCAGCACCCTGGACAGGGTTACCGAGCAGTACTTC.

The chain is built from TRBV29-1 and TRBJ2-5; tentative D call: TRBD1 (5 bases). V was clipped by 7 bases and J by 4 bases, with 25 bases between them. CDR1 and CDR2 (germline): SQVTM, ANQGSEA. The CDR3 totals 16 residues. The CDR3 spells CSAGDSALRRVETQYF. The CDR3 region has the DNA TGCAGCGCTGGAGACAGTGCCCTCCGTAGGGTAGAGACCCAGTACTTC.

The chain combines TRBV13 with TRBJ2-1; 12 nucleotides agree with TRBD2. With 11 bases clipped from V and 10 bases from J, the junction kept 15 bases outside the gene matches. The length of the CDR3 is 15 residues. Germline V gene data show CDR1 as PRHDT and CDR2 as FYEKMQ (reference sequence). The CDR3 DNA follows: TGTGCCTGCCGCTTGACTAGCGGGGGTACATACGAGCAGTTCTTC. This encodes CACRLTSGGTYEQFF.

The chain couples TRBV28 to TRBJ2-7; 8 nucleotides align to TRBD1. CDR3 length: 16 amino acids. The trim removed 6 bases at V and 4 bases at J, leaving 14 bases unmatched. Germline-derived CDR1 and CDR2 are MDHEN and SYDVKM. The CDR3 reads CASSSGGRGLRYEQYF. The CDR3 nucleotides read TGTGCCAGCAGCTCAGGGGGCCGGGGGCTCAGGTACGAGCAGTACTTC.

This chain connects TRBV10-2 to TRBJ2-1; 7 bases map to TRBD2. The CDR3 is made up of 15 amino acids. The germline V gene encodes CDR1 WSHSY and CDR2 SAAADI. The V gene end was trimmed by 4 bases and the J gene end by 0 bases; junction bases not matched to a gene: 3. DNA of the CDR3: TGCGCCAGCAGTGGGGGGGGGTCCTCCTACAATGAGCAGTTCTTC. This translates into CASSGGGSSYNEQFF.

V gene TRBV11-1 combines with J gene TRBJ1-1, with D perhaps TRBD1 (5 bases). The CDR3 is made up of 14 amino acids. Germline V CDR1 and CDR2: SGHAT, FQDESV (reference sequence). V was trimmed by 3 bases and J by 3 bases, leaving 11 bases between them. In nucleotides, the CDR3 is TGTGCCAGCAGCTTTTTGGGGCTTGACACTGAAGCTTTCTTT. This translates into CASSFLGLDTEAFF.